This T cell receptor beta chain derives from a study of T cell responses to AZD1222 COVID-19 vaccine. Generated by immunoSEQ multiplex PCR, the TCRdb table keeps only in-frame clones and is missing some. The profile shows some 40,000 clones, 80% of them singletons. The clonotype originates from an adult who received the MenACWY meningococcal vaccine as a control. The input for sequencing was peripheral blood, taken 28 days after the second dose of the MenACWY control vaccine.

The CDR3: CASAAPYTEAFF. CDR3 coding DNA: TGTGCCAGCGCCGCACCGTACACTGAAGCTTTCTTT. The V gene is TRBV12-3 or TRBV12-4, the J gene TRBJ1-1; unclear D gene. The CDR3 consists of 12 residues. V was clipped by 8 bases and J by 3 bases, with 10 bases between them.